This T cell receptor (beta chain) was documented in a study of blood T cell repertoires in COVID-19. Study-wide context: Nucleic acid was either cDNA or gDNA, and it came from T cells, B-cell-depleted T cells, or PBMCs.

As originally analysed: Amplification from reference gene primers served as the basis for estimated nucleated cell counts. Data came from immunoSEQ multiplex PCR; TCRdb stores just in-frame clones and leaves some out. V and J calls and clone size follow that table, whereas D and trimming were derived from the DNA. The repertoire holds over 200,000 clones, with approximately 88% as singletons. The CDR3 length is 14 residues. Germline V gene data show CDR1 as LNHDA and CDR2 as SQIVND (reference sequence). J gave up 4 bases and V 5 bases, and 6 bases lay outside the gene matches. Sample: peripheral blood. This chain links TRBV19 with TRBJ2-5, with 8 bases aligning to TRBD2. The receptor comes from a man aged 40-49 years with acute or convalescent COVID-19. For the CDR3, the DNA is TGTGCCAGTAGTGTGACTAGCGAAGGAGAGACCCAGTACTTC. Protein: CASSVTSEGETQYF. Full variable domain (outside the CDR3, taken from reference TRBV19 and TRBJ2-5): DGGITQSPKYLFRKEGQNVTLSCEQNLNHDAMYWYRQDPGQGLRLIYYSQIVNDFQKGDIAEGYSVSREKKESFPLTVTSAQKNPTAFYLCASSVTSEGETQYFGPGTRLLVL.